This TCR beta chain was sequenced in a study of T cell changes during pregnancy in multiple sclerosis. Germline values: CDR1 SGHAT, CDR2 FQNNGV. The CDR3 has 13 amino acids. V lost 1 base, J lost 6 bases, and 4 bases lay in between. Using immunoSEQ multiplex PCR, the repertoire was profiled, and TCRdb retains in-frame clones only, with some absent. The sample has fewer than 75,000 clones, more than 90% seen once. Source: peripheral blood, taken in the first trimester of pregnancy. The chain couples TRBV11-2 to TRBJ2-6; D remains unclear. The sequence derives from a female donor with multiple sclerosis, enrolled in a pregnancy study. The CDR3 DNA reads TGTGCCAGCAGCTTAGCTCCGGCCAACGTCCTGACTTTC. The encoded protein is CASSLAPANVLTF.